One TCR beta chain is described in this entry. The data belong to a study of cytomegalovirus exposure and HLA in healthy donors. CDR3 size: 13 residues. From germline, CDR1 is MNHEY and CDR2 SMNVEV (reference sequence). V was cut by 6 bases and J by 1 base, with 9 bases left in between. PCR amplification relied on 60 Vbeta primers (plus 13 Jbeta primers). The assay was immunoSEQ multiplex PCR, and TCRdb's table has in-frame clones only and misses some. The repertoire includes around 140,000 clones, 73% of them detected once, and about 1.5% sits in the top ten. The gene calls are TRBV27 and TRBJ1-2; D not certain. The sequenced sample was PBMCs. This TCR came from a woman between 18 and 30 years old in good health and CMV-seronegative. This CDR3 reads CASSRGINYGYTF. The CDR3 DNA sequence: TGTGCCAGCAGCCGCGGGATTAACTATGGCTACACCTTC.